This TCR beta chain was documented in a study of TIL therapy for anti-PD-1-resistant metastatic lung cancer. Study summary: Four tumors were EGFR-mutant and two were ALK-rearranged.

Time point of the sample: pre-treatment sample, taken before nivolumab and TIL therapy. Pleural nodules or supraclavicular lymph nodes made up most of the excised metastases sampled. Adults with stage 4 NSCLC were enrolled in a phase I trial. The immunoSEQ assay was v3. Assay: immunoSEQ multiplex PCR; the TCRdb copy retains only in-frame clones and omits some. The sample includes more than 25,000 clones, 72% of them seen just once. As for this clone: The antigen is not known.

Study-level points and caveats: This highly selected cohort may not generalize to typical lung cancer patients. Compared with baseline intratumoral T cells, expanded TIL cultures were more clonal and less diverse (about 5.8% vs 31%).

Trimming took 6 bases from V and 4 from J, leaving 10 bases between them. The germline CDR1 and CDR2 sequences are MNHEY and SVGAGI. The length of the CDR3 is 12 residues. The receptor was derived from a person between 25 and 80 years old with non-small cell lung cancer. The chain has TRBV6-5 and TRBJ2-7, with a tentative D call TRBD1 (5 bases). The material sequenced was tumor tissue, taken at baseline. For the CDR3, the DNA is TGTGCCAGCAGACAGGATACTTACGAGCAGTACTTC. Protein product: CASRQDTYEQYF.